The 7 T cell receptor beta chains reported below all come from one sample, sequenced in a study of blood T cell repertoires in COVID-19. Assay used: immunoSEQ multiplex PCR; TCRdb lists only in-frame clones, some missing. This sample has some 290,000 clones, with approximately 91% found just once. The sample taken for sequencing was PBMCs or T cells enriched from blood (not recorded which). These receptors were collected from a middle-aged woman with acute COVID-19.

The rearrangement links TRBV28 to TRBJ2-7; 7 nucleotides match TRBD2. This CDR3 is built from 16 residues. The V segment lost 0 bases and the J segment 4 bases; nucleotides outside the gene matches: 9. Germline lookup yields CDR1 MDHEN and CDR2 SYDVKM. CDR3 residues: CASSLWGTGGRYEQYF. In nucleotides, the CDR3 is TGTGCCAGCAGTTTATGGGGGACGGGGGGACGTTACGAGCAGTACTTC.

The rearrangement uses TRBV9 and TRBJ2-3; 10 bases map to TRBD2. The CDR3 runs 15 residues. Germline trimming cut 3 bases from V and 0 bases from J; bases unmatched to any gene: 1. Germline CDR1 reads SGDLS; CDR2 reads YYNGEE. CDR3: CASSETSGSTDTQYF. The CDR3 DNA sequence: TGTGCCAGCAGCGAGACTAGCGGGAGCACAGATACGCAGTATTTT.

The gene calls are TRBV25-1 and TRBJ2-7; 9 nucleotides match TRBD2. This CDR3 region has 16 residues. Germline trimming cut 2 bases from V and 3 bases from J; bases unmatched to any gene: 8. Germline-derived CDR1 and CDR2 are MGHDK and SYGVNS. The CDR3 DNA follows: TGTGCCAGCAGTGAAGGGGGGATAGCGGGGGTCTACGAGCAGTACTTC. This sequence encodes CASSEGGIAGVYEQYF.

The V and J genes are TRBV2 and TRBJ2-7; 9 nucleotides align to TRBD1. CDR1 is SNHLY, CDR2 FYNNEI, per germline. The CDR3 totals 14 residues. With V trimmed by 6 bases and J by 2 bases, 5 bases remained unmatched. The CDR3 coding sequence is TGTGCCAGCAGCGGACAGGGGAGTGCCTACGAGCAGTACTTC. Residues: CASSGQGSAYEQYF.

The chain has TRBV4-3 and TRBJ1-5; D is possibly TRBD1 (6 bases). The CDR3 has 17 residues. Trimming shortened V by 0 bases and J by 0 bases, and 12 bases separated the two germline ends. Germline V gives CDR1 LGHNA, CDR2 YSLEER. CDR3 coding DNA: TGCGCCAGCAGCCAAGATGCGGTAGGGGGTAGCAATCAGCCCCAGCATTTT. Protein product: CASSQDAVGGSNQPQHF.

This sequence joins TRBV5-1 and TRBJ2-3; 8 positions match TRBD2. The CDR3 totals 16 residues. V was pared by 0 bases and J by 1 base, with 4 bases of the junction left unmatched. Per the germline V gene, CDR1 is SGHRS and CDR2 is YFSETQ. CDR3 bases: TGCGCCAGCAGCTTGGTAGGACTAGCTGGCACAGATACGCAGTATTTT. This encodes CASSLVGLAGTDTQYF.

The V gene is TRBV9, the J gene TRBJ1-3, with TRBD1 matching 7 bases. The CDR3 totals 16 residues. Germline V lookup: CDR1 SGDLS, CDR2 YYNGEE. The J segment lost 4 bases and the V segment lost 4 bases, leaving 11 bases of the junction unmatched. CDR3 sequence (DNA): TGTGCCAGCAGCCACGGACAGGCTGGTTCAGGAAACACCATATATTTT. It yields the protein CASSHGQAGSGNTIYF.